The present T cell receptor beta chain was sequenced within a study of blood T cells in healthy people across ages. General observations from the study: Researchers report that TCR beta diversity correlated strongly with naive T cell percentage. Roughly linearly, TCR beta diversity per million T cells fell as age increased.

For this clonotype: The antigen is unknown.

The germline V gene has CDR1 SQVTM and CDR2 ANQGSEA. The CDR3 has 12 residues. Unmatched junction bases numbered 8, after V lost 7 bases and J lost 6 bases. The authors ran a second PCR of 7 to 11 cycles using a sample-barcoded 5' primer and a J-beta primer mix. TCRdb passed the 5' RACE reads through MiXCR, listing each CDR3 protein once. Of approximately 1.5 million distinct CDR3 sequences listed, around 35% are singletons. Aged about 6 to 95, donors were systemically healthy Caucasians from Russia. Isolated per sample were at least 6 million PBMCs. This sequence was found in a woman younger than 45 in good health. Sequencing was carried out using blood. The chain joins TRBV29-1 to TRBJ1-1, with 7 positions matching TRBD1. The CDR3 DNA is TGCAGCGGTGCGTGGGGACAGCCTGAAGCTTTCTTT. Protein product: CSGAWGQPEAFF.